This entry describes one T cell receptor (beta chain). No antigen is known for it. The data are from a study of T-cell reconstitution after alpha-beta-depleted transplantation in children. During its preparation, the TCRbeta library received unique molecular identifiers. TCRdb ran MiXCR on the PCR reads and lists one entry per CDR3 protein. The sample carries fewer than 500,000 distinct CDR3 sequences, approximately 41% recorded once. General observations from the study: From newly produced T cells came most of the T-cell counts and diversity one year after transplant.

V lost 7 bases, J lost 0 bases, and 7 bases lay in between. The CDR3 has 14 residues. CDR1 is SNHLY and CDR2 is FYNNEI in the germline V gene. The sequences come from PBMCs, collected before TCRalphabeta/CD19-depleted stem cell transplant. This clonotype was sampled from a girl aged 2-10 years with aplastic anemia, due to receive a stem cell transplant. The V gene is TRBV2, the J gene TRBJ2-6, with D maybe TRBD1 (6 bases). CDR3: CASTTGSGANVLTF. CDR3 DNA sequence: TGTGCCAGCACGACAGGCTCTGGGGCCAACGTCCTGACTTTC.